The source of this T cell receptor (beta chain) is a study of patients and donors after allogeneic stem cell transplantation. Using its own MiXCR run on the RT-PCR reads, TCRdb lists one record per CDR3 protein. The top ten hold 7.2% of the sample, which has hundreds of thousands of distinct CDR3 sequences, around 16% seen once. The sequenced material came from blood, either unsorted or a sorted T cell fraction (not recorded which). The sequence was obtained from a human donor who was either an allogeneic HSCT recipient or a stem cell or donor lymphocyte infusion donor (not recorded which). It is not recorded whose cells these are; they may come from a transplant donor.

The CDR3 sequence: CASSWRLNTEAFF. The CDR3 DNA reads as TGTGCCAGCAGCTGGCGTCTGAACACTGAAGCTTTCTTT. The rearrangement joins TRBV12-3 or TRBV12-4 to TRBJ1-1; D is unresolved. V was pared by 6 bases and J by 0 bases, with 8 bases between. The CDR3 sequence is 13 residues long.